This paragraph covers one T cell receptor (beta chain) sequence. Antigen specificity is unknown. These data come from a study of CD8 T cells in Susac syndrome. Study overall: At blood draw, Susac syndrome patients were therapy-naive, on corticosteroids, or on intravenous immunoglobulin alone. General observations from the study: The TCR sequencing and HLA analysis in the study involved a relatively small number of individuals, as the study acknowledged. In Susac syndrome, CD4+ T cell repertoires lacked any clonal expansion.

Reverse transcription of roughly 0.5 to 1 ug RNA used random hexamers. Amplification of TCR beta CDR3 by immunoSEQ multiplex PCR spanned 54 Vbeta and 13 Jbeta. In TCRdb, the immunoSEQ multiplex PCR reads were re-called with MiXCR into one record per CDR3 protein. This sample has around 230,000 distinct CDR3 sequences; around 96% occur once, and the top ten carry approximately 0.1%. The germline V gene has CDR1 SGHAT and CDR2 FQNNGV. V lost 5 bases and J lost 7, with 15 bases in between. This CDR3 is built from 13 residues. Sequencing was performed on CD4+ T cells from PBMCs. The J gene is TRBJ2-7, the V gene TRBV11-2; maybe TRBD1 (5 bases). This TCR was recovered from a human donor with Susac syndrome. The CDR3 nucleotides are TGTGCCAGCAGCCTCAGACAGCTGGGGGAGCAGTACTTC. It specifies CASSLRQLGEQYF.